A single sample is the source of the 2 T cell receptor beta chains below, sequenced in a study of early T cells in non-severe SARS-CoV-2 infection. TCRdb fed the 5' RACE reads into MiXCR, producing one record per CDR3 protein. The table includes 100,000 to 120,000 distinct CDR3 sequences, over 10% detected once. Sequencing used whole blood. These receptors were taken from an adult who was a healthcare worker with PCR-confirmed SARS-CoV-2 infection or an uninfected control (not recorded which).

There are many counts of this clonotype. At one boundary the junction diverges from the germline segment, which might be a read error. The chain has TRBV12-3 or TRBV12-4 and TRBJ2-1, with unresolved D. CDR3 size: 10 residues. CDR3 nucleotide sequence: TGTGCCAGCAGTTCCCTCGTGAAGGACTTC. It specifies CASSSLVKDF.

This clonotype came up a few times. V is TRBV30 and J is TRBJ2-1, with 8 bases fitting TRBD2. The CDR3 has 18 residues. Trimming at V came to 4 bases and at J to 0 bases, leaving 14 bases not matched to a gene. CDR1 is GTSNPN, CDR2 SVGIG, per germline (reference sequence). The CDR3 protein is CAWNGSGKRIASYNEQFF. For the CDR3, the DNA is TGTGCCTGGAATGGTAGCGGGAAACGCATTGCCTCCTACAATGAGCAGTTCTTC.